This T cell receptor (beta chain) comes out of a study of Ad26.COV2.S vaccination and SARS-CoV-2 variants. The study, taken as a whole, reports: Whether participants received vaccine or placebo, their non-spike TCR breadth was similar. Total T cell responses were possibly underestimated by TCR breadth and depth analyses. Greater spike-specific TCR breadth was seen in vaccine recipients than in placebo recipients.

As regards this clone: The target antigen is unknown.

Repertoires were generated with immunoSEQ multiplex PCR, while TCRdb's copy carries only in-frame clones and drops some. This repertoire shows about 350,000 clones, under 95% found once; its top ten account for under 4%. CDR3 size: 18 residues. The germline V gene has CDR1 SGHVS and CDR2 FNYEAQ. V lost 2 bases to trimming and J lost 0 bases; unmatched junction nucleotides: 12. This rearrangement joins TRBV7-6 to TRBJ2-7, with 8 nucleotides matching TRBD2. The starting material was peripheral blood, obtained after recovery from COVID-19. The clonotype comes from a human donor who had recovered from COVID-19. The CDR3 DNA sequence: TGTGCCAGCAGCTTATCACCGGCTAGCGGGTTCCTCTCCTACGAGCAGTACTTC. Translating gives CASSLSPASGFLSYEQYF.